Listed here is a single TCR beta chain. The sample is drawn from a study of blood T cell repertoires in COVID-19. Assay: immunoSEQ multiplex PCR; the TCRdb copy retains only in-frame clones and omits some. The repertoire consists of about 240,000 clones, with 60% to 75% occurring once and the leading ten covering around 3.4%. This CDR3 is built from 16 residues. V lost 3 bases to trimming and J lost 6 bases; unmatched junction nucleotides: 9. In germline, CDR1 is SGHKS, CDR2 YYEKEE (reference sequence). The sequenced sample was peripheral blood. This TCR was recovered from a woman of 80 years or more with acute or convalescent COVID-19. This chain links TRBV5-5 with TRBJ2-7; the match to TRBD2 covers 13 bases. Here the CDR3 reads CASSSGGRLAGGEQYF. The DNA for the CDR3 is TGTGCCAGCAGCTCGGGGGGCCGACTAGCGGGGGGCGAGCAGTACTTC.